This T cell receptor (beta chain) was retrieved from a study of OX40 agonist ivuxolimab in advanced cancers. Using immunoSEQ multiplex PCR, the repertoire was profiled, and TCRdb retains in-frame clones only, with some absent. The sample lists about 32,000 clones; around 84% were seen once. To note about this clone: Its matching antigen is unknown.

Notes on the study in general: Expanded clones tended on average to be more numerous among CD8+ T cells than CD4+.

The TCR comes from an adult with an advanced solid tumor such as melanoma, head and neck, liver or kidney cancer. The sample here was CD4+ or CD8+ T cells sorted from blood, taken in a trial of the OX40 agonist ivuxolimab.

This CDR3 reads CASSIASYNEQFF. The CDR3 bases are TGTGCCAGTAGTATAGCATCCTACAATGAGCAGTTCTTC. The rearrangement uses TRBV19 and TRBJ2-1; D call uncertain. The V end was cut by 1 base, the J end by 1 base, with 2 bases between. The V gene's germline CDR1 is LNHDA and CDR2 SQIVND (reference sequence). The CDR3 is 13 residues long.